The next 13 T cell receptor beta chains were all read from a single sample in a study of T cell repertoires in cytomegalovirus infection. These receptors' targets are unknown. TCRdb re-called the reads through MiXCR, storing one row per CDR3 protein. The repertoire holds 450,000 to 550,000 distinct CDR3 sequences, under 55% seen once, with 40% to 50% in the top ten. Sequences were derived from cultured PBMCs, sampled from culture after CMV antigen stimulation. These receptors came from a human donor in good health (CMV status not recorded). Some clones in this sample may be carry-over from other donors' samples.

This clonotype was seen just once. This chain connects TRBV2 to TRBJ1-1, with a weak D call TRBD1 (6 bases). V dropped 9 bases and J dropped 2 bases, with 13 bases sitting between them. The germline V gene encodes CDR1 SNHLY and CDR2 FYNNEI. CDR3 length: 13 amino acids. This CDR3 reads CARGAGHNTEAFF. CDR3 coding DNA: TGTGCCAGGGGGGCAGGTCATAACACTGAAGCTTTCTTT.

This clonotype was counted many times. The rearrangement joins TRBV7-2 to TRBJ1-5; TRBD1 matches at 8 bases. CDR1 and CDR2 from the germline V gene are SGHTA and FQGNSA. With 2 bases clipped from V and 7 bases from J, the junction kept 4 bases outside the gene matches. The CDR3 is 14 amino acids. The CDR3 DNA follows: TGTGCCAGCAGCTTAACAGGGGGGCAACAGCCCCAGCATTTT. Its translation is CASSLTGGQQPQHF.

The chain is built from TRBV7-8 and TRBJ1-5; 7 bases are shared with TRBD1. Per germline, CDR1 SGHVS and CDR2 FQNEAQ. This CDR3 has 16 residues. V shed 0 bases and J 5 bases; nucleotides not matched to a gene: 7. This CDR3 is CASSLAPDRVDQPQHF. Here the CDR3 DNA reads TGTGCCAGCAGCTTAGCGCCTGACAGGGTAGATCAGCCCCAGCATTTT.

This sequence joins TRBV7-2 and TRBJ1-1; no clear D gene. This CDR3 spans 15 amino acids. Trimming pared 0 bases from V and 3 bases from J, leaving 11 bases between. CDR1 is SGHTA and CDR2 is FQGNSA in the germline V gene. CDR3 nucleotide sequence: TGTGCCAGCAGCTTAGCGCGGGCGGATTACACTGAAGCTTTCTTT. Residues: CASSLARADYTEAFF.

This rearrangement joins TRBV7-2 to TRBJ2-4; D tentatively reads TRBD1 or TRBD2 (6 bases each). The length of the CDR3 is 12 residues. CDR1 and CDR2 (germline): SGHTA, FQGNSA. V shed 1 base and J shed 11 bases, with 9 bases lying between them. CDR3 DNA sequence: TGTGCCAGCAGCTTAGTAAGGGGGGTTCAGTACTTC. It codes for CASSLVRGVQYF.

The J gene is TRBJ2-1, the V gene TRBV7-2; no firm D call. V shed 5 bases and J shed 9 bases, with 17 bases lying between them. CDR1 is SGHTA, CDR2 FQGNSA, per germline. CDR3 length: 14 amino acids. In DNA form, the CDR3 reads TGTGCCAGCAGCATTAGCTATTTCCCCGGTGAGCAGTTCTTC. Its protein product is CASSISYFPGEQFF.

The chain links TRBV25-1 to TRBJ1-2; D remains ambiguous. Trimming left V 7 bases short and J 0 bases short, with 9 bases between. Germline loops: CDR1 MGHDK, CDR2 SYGVNS. This CDR3 is built from 13 residues. The CDR3 loop reads CASKRGANYGYTF. For the CDR3, the DNA is TGTGCCAGCAAGCGGGGAGCTAACTATGGCTACACCTTC.

This clonotype was seen more than once but under ten times. The chain recombines TRBV7-2 with TRBJ2-5; TRBD2 matches 9 bases. This CDR3 comprises 15 residues. The V gene's germline CDR1 is SGHTA and CDR2 FQGNSA. V trimming: 5 bases; J trimming: 4 bases; junction bases outside the gene matches: 8. In DNA form, the CDR3 reads TGTGCCAGCAGCAAACAGCGGGAGGCGGGAGAGACCCAGTACTTC. This codes for CASSKQREAGETQYF.

The sample holds a few counts of this clonotype. The chain couples TRBV6-1 to TRBJ2-7, with 7 bases fitting TRBD2. The CDR3 has 13 amino acids. Germline V lookup: CDR1 MNHNS, CDR2 SASEGT. J lost 4 bases, V lost 6 bases, and 6 bases had no gene match. The CDR3 here is CASRGLSFYEQYF. CDR3 bases: TGTGCCAGCAGGGGACTATCCTTTTACGAGCAGTACTTC.

This CDR3 reads CSADTGTALSGNTIYF. The CDR3 region has the DNA TGCAGTGCTGATACCGGGACAGCTCTCTCTGGAAACACCATATATTTT. V usage is TRBV20-1 and J usage is TRBJ1-3; TRBD1 aligns across 7 bases. This CDR3 comprises 16 residues. Germline-derived CDR1 and CDR2 are DFQATT and SNEGSKA (reference sequence). The ends lost 5 bases at V and 0 bases at J; junction bases unmatched: 10.

This clonotype has just a few counts. This chain uses TRBV7-6 with TRBJ1-1; no firm D call. Trimming pared 5 bases from V and 0 bases from J, leaving 16 bases between. Germline V gene sequence: CDR1 SGHVS, CDR2 FNYEAQ. The length of the CDR3 is 16 residues. Here the CDR3 DNA reads TGTGCCAGCAGCCGGGTACCACCCTCCATGAACACTGAAGCTTTCTTT. Residues: CASSRVPPSMNTEAFF.

This clonotype was seen ten or more times. The gene calls are TRBV7-2 and TRBJ2-1; 7 bases line up with TRBD1. This CDR3 contains 20 residues. Unmatched junction bases numbered 24, after V lost 2 bases and J lost 8 bases. Germline loops: CDR1 SGHTA, CDR2 FQGNSA. The CDR3 protein is CASSLRAPGAGQVIRDEQFF. The CDR3 DNA is TGTGCCAGCAGCTTAAGGGCCCCCGGCGCCGGACAGGTCATTAGGGATGAGCAGTTCTTC.

This chain links TRBV18 with TRBJ2-1; the D gene is possibly TRBD2 (5 bases). The V gene lost 2 bases and the J gene lost 1 base, with 12 bases spanning the gap. Looked up from germline, CDR1 is KGHSH and CDR2 is LQKENI. The CDR3 totals 16 residues. CDR3 in DNA: TGTGCCAGCTCACCATGGCGAGGGATATCCTACAATGAGCAGTTCTTC. Translating gives CASSPWRGISYNEQFF.